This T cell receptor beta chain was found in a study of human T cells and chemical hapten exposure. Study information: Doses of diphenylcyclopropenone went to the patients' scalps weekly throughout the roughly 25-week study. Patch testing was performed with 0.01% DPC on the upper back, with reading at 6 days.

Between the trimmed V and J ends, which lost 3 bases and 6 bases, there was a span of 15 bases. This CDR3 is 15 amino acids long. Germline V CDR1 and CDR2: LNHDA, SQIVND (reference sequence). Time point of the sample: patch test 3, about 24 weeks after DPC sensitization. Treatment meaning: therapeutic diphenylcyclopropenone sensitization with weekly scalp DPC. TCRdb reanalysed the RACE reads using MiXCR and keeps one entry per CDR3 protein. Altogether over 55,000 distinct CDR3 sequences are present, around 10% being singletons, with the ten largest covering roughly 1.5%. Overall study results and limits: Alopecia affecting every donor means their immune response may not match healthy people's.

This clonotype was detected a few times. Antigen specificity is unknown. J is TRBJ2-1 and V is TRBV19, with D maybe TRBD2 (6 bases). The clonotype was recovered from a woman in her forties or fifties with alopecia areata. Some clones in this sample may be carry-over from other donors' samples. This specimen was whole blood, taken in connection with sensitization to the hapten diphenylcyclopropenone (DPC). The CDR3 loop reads CASSILGGVFNEQFF. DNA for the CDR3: TGTGCCAGTAGTATTTTGGGGGGAGTCTTCAATGAGCAGTTCTTC.